This entry lists 28 T cell receptor beta chains sequenced from one sample in a study of control samples from healthy donors and cancer patients. TCRdb's table, derived via immunoSEQ multiplex PCR, lists solely in-frame clones and lacks some. The table lists about 85,000 clones, roughly 89% of them singletons. The sequencing sample was made of blood. These receptor sequences come from a woman aged 55-70 years in good health.

This rearrangement joins TRBV6-5 to TRBJ1-5, with 9 bases identical to TRBD1. Germline V lookup: CDR1 MNHEY, CDR2 SVGAGI. This CDR3 comprises 14 residues. Losses at the gene ends were 10 bases for V and 11 bases for J; bases not matched to a gene: 15. For the CDR3, the DNA is TGTGCCATGGCGCCGGGGACAGGGTCCCTCGCCCAGCATTTT. It encodes CAMAPGTGSLAQHF.

This sequence joins TRBV5-6 and TRBJ2-7; TRBD1 or TRBD2 may be the D gene (5 bases each). V lost 5 bases to trimming and J lost 2 bases, with 14 bases between them. CDR1 and CDR2 (germline): SGHDT, YYEEEE. The CDR3 spans 14 residues. Written as DNA, the CDR3 is TGTGCCAGCAGGTCCTCTGGGGGACCCTACGAGCAGTACTTC. It encodes CASRSSGGPYEQYF.

V gene TRBV7-6 combines with J gene TRBJ2-7, with TRBD2 matching 11 bases. CDR1 and CDR2 (germline): SGHVS, FNYEAQ. This CDR3 has 18 amino acids. After removal of 0 bases from V and 3 bases from J, the junction contained 10 bases not matched to a gene. CDR3 protein: CASSLAPGGLAGGYEQYF. The CDR3 coding sequence is TGTGCCAGCAGCTTAGCGCCCGGGGGGCTAGCGGGAGGCTACGAGCAGTACTTC.

V and J are TRBV4-1 and TRBJ1-6, with D hard to call. CDR3 size: 17 residues. The V and J ends lost 1 base and 6 bases respectively, with 16 bases between them. Per germline, CDR1 MGHRA and CDR2 YSYEKL. CDR3 region: CASSQVPVSVLNSPLHF. The DNA for the CDR3 is TGCGCCAGCAGCCAAGTCCCCGTTTCGGTTCTTAATTCACCCCTCCACTTT.

This chain links TRBV18 with TRBJ2-1, with TRBD2 matching over 9 bases. The CDR3 has 15 amino acids. Germline lookup yields CDR1 KGHSH and CDR2 LQKENI. Germline trimming cut 5 bases from V and 2 bases from J; bases unmatched to any gene: 4. In DNA, the CDR3 is TGTGCCAGCTCAACACTAGCGGGCGCCTACAATGAGCAGTTCTTC. Encoded protein: CASSTLAGAYNEQFF.

The V call is TRBV3-1 (or the pseudogene TRBV3-2), the J call TRBJ2-7, with 12 nucleotides matching TRBD1. This CDR3 is built from 15 residues. J gave up 2 bases and V 4 bases, and 3 bases lay outside the gene matches. CDR1 is LGHDT and CDR2 is YNNKEL in the germline V gene (reference sequence). The CDR3 here is CASSPGQGAAYEQYF. The CDR3 coding sequence is TGTGCCAGCAGCCCGGGACAGGGGGCAGCCTACGAGCAGTACTTC.

This chain connects TRBV4-3 to TRBJ2-1; 8 nucleotides line up with TRBD2. V dropped 0 bases and J dropped 6; count of bases not matched to a gene: 4. This CDR3 has 15 residues. Germline V gene data show CDR1 as LGHNA and CDR2 as YSLEER. The CDR3 sequence: CASSQDALAGNEQFF. The CDR3 region has the DNA TGCGCCAGCAGCCAAGATGCCCTAGCGGGCAATGAGCAGTTCTTC.

V and J are TRBV29-1 and TRBJ1-3; D is perhaps TRBD1 (5 bases). CDR1 and CDR2 (germline): SQVTM, ANQGSEA. The CDR3 runs to 14 residues. Trimming removed 6 bases from V and 0 bases from J, with 12 bases in between. The CDR3 sequence: CSVLGLNSGNTIYF. The CDR3, as DNA: TGCAGCGTACTGGGACTGAACTCTGGAAACACCATATATTTT. Based on the CDR3 plus reference TRBV29-1 and TRBJ1-3, the full variable domain is SAVISQKPSRDICQRGTSLTIQCQVDSQVTMMFWYRQQPGQSLTLIATANQGSEATYESGFVIDKFPISRPNLTFSTLTVSNMSPEDSSIYLCSVLGLNSGNTIYFGEGSWLTVV.

The chain links TRBV18 to TRBJ1-6; D may be TRBD1 (5 bases). The ends were cut back, 4 bases at V and 5 bases at J, with 12 bases in the middle. Per germline, CDR1 KGHSH and CDR2 LQKENI. The CDR3 is 15 residues long. The DNA for the CDR3 is TGTGCCAGCTCACGGGACGCCCGACATAATTCACCCCTCCACTTT. Its protein product is CASSRDARHNSPLHF.

The chain employs TRBV5-4 and TRBJ2-7; 16 bases line up with TRBD2. The CDR3 has 17 amino acids. The V gene end was trimmed by 2 bases and the J gene end by 2 bases; junction bases not matched to a gene: 4. Germline CDR1 and CDR2: SGHNT and YYREEE (reference sequence). CDR3 nucleotide sequence: TGTGCCAGCAGCTTCGGAGGGACTAGCGGGGGGGCCTACGAGCAGTACTTC. This translates into CASSFGGTSGGAYEQYF. Based on the CDR3 plus reference TRBV5-4 and TRBJ2-7, the full variable domain is ETGVTQSPTHLIKTRGQQVTLRCSSQSGHNTVSWYQQALGQGPQFIFQYYREEENGRGNFPPRFSGLQFPNYSSELNVNALELDDSALYLCASSFGGTSGGAYEQYFGPGTRLTVT.

The rearrangement uses TRBV6-5 and TRBJ1-1; the match to TRBD1 covers 7 bases. Losses at the gene ends were 4 bases for V and 5 bases for J; bases not matched to a gene: 10. The CDR3 extends over 15 amino acids. The germline V gene encodes CDR1 MNHEY and CDR2 SVGAGI. In nucleotides, the CDR3 is TGTGCCAGCAGTTCCGCAGGGGGTGTTAGGACTGAAGCTTTCTTT. This codes for CASSSAGGVRTEAFF.

V usage is TRBV6-6 and J usage is TRBJ1-1, with D perhaps TRBD1 (5 bases). Germline CDR1 MNHNY, CDR2 SVGAGI (reference sequence). With 5 bases removed from V and 4 bases from J, the gap between germline ends came to 11 bases. The length of the CDR3 is 13 residues. Here the CDR3 reads CASSNIGGTEAFF. The CDR3 DNA reads as TGTGCCAGCAGTAACATCGGGGGCACTGAAGCTTTCTTT.

V and J are TRBV20-1 and TRBJ1-2; 8 bases line up with TRBD1. From germline, CDR1 is DFQATT and CDR2 SNEGSKA (reference sequence). The CDR3 spans 11 residues. Unmatched junction bases numbered 4, after V lost 5 bases and J lost 8 bases. In DNA form, the CDR3 reads TGCAGTGCTGCACAGGGGGTCGGCTACACCTTC. Its protein is CSAAQGVGYTF.

To note about this clone: One end of the junction does not line up with germline, which may come from a read error. The chain uses TRBV6-5 and TRBJ1-1; 9 bases are shared with TRBD1. The length of the CDR3 is 15 residues. Germline V lookup: CDR1 MNHEY, CDR2 SVGAGI. DNA of the CDR3: TGTGCCAGCCTCCGGACAGGGGTGACGAACACTGAGGCTTTCTTT. This codes for CASLRTGVTNTEAFF.

The chain combines TRBV21-1 with TRBJ1-1. TRBV21-1 is assigned pseudogene status. The CDR3 extends over 17 amino acids. Here the CDR3 DNA reads TGTGCCAGCAGCAAGTATCTTCCGGGACCTCCGAACACTGAAGCTTTCTTT. As protein: CASSKYLPGPPNTEAFF.

V gene TRBV6-2 or TRBV6-3 combines with J gene TRBJ2-1; possible D gene TRBD2, 5 bases. The ends were cut back, 0 bases at V and 3 bases at J, with 9 bases in the middle. Germline V gene lookup returns CDR1 MNHEY and CDR2 SVGEGT. This CDR3 spans 15 amino acids. CDR3 nucleotides: TGTGCCAGCAGTTACTCCCCGGGAAGCTACAATGAGCAGTTCTTC. Amino acids: CASSYSPGSYNEQFF.

The chain uses TRBV2 and TRBJ1-1; D may be TRBD1 (5 bases). The ends were cut back, 5 bases at V and 3 bases at J, with 19 bases in the middle. Germline V gene sequence: CDR1 SNHLY, CDR2 FYNNEI. The CDR3 has 16 residues. CDR3: CASSRGIDQADTEAFF. CDR3 nucleotides: TGTGCCAGCAGTAGGGGCATCGACCAAGCGGACACTGAAGCTTTCTTT.

The V call is TRBV19, the J call TRBJ2-1; no reliable D call. Trimming left V 8 bases short and J 0 bases short, with 8 bases between. The CDR3 totals 13 residues. CDR1 and CDR2 from the germline V gene are LNHDA and SQIVND (reference sequence). The CDR3 sequence: CASAQSSYNEQFF. CDR3 nucleotide sequence: TGTGCCAGTGCGCAGAGCTCCTACAATGAGCAGTTCTTC.

The gene calls are TRBV5-1 and TRBJ1-3; D is possibly TRBD1 (6 bases). V lost 0 bases and J 4 bases, leaving 14 bases between the germline ends. From germline, CDR1 is SGHRS and CDR2 YFSETQ. This CDR3 has 16 amino acids. CDR3 coding DNA: TGCGCCAGCAGCTTGGCCATGGGGGGCTCCGGAAACACCATATATTTT. It is translated as CASSLAMGGSGNTIYF.

This clone showed up just a few times. The CDR3 sequence: CASSEGHLIGYTF. CDR3 DNA: TGTGCCAGCAGCGAAGGCCACTTAATCGGCTACACCTTC. This rearrangement joins TRBV14 to TRBJ1-2; D is ambiguous. This CDR3 comprises 13 residues. The V gene lost 5 bases and the J gene lost 8 bases, with 15 bases spanning the gap. Germline assignment: CDR1 SGHDN and CDR2 FVKESK.

The chain is built from TRBV6-2 or TRBV6-3 and TRBJ2-7; D is uncertain. Deletions cut 6 bases from V and 3 bases from J, with 6 bases between. The germline gives CDR1 MNHEY, CDR2 SVGEGT. The CDR3 runs 11 residues. The CDR3 loop reads CASSQRYEQYF. The CDR3 DNA follows: TGTGCCAGCAGCCAACGCTACGAGCAGTACTTC.

CDR3 residues: CASSGRESKNIQYF. In nucleotides, the CDR3 is TGTGCCAGCAGTGGGAGGGAATCCAAAAACATTCAGTACTTC. The rearrangement joins TRBV25-1 to TRBJ2-4; perhaps TRBD2 as D (6 bases). The germline V and J ends were trimmed by 4 bases and 2 bases, with 9 bases remaining between them. CDR3 length equals 14 residues. Germline V gives CDR1 MGHDK, CDR2 SYGVNS. The full variable domain, in which reference TRBV25-1 and TRBJ2-4 provide the parts outside the CDR3, is EADIYQTPRYLVIGTGKKITLECSQTMGHDKMYWYQQDPGMELHLIHYSYGVNSTEKGDLSSESTVSRIRTEHFPLTLESARPSHTSQYLCASSGRESKNIQYFGAGTRLSVL.

The chain carries TRBV12-3 or TRBV12-4 and TRBJ2-1, with D tentatively TRBD1 (6 bases). V lost 3 bases and J lost 13, with 13 bases in between. The CDR3 length is 12 residues. The DNA for the CDR3 is TGTGCCAGCAGTTTGACACAGGGCGCCCAGTTCTTC. Protein product: CASSLTQGAQFF.

The chain combines TRBV29-1 with TRBJ2-5; D is possibly TRBD1 or TRBD2 (5 bases each). The ends were cut back, 4 bases at V and 5 bases at J, with 11 bases in the middle. Germline V gene data show CDR1 as SQVTM and CDR2 as ANQGSEA. This CDR3 spans 12 amino acids. As DNA, the CDR3 is TGCAGCGTTGGGGACCCAGGGGAGACCCAGTACTTC. This translates into CSVGDPGETQYF. The entire variable domain, with the rest obtained from reference TRBV29-1 and TRBJ2-5, is as follows: SAVISQKPSRDICQRGTSLTIQCQVDSQVTMMFWYRQQPGQSLTLIATANQGSEATYESGFVIDKFPISRPNLTFSTLTVSNMSPEDSSIYLCSVGDPGETQYFGPGTRLLVL.

This chain connects TRBV7-9 to TRBJ2-7, with D possibly TRBD2 on 6 matching bases. Trimming cost V 3 bases and J 4 bases, with 16 bases left between them. Germline CDR1 reads SEHNR; CDR2 reads FQNEAQ (reference sequence). There are 15 residues in the CDR3. CDR3 DNA: TGTGCCAGCAGCTTCACGCAGGGACTTTCTTACGAGCAGTACTTC. Protein product: CASSFTQGLSYEQYF.

This clone is a singleton in its sample. The rearrangement uses TRBV11-2 and TRBJ2-7; 11 positions match TRBD1. The CDR3 covers 14 residues. Germline assignment: CDR1 SGHAT and CDR2 FQNNGV. V shed 6 bases, J shed 7 bases, and the junction held 8 bases outside the gene matches. The DNA for the CDR3 is TGTGCCAGCAGTCCGGACAGGGGGCTAGGAGAGCAGTACTTC. Translating it yields CASSPDRGLGEQYF.

This clone appeared a single time. The chain recombines TRBV5-4 with TRBJ1-2; a weak D match, TRBD1 (5 bases). The CDR3 sequence is 13 residues long. Trimming removed 4 bases from V and 4 bases from J, with 11 bases in between. Germline V gives CDR1 SGHNT, CDR2 YYREEE (reference sequence). Here the CDR3 DNA reads TGTGCCAGCAGCGGGGACGGGATCTATGGCTACACCTTC. Translation gives CASSGDGIYGYTF.

This clone showed up just once. This chain uses TRBV5-1 with TRBJ2-2; 10 bases are shared with TRBD2. The J segment lost 6 bases and the V segment lost 2 bases, leaving 7 bases of the junction unmatched. The CDR3 length is 16 residues. Germline V gene data show CDR1 as SGHRS and CDR2 as YFSETQ. CDR3 sequence (DNA): TGCGCCAGCAGCTTACGGGTAGCGGGAGGATCCGGGGAGCTGTTTTTT. It translates to CASSLRVAGGSGELFF.